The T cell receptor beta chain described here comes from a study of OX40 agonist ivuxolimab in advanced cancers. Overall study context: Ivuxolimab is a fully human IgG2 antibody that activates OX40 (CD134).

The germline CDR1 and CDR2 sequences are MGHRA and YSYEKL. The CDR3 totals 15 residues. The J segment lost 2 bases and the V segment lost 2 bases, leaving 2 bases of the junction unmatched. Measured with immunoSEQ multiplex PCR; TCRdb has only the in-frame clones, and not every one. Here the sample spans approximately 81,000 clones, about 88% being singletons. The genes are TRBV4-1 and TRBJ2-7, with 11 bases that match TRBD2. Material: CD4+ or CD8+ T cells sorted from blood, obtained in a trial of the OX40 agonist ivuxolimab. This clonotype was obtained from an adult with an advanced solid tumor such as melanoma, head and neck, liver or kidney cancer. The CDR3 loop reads CASSQPTSGAYEQYF. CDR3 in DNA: TGCGCCAGCAGCCAACCGACTAGCGGGGCCTACGAGCAGTACTTC.